What follows describes a single T cell receptor (beta chain). This record belongs to a study of CD8 T cells in Susac syndrome. Germline-derived CDR1 and CDR2 are SQVTM and ANQGSEA. This CDR3 has 12 amino acids. After removal of 6 bases from V and 5 bases from J, the junction contained 5 bases not matched to a gene. Random-hexamer reverse transcription was applied to roughly 0.45 to 1 ug RNA. TCRdb reprocessed the immunoSEQ multiplex PCR reads via MiXCR and lists one record per CDR3 protein. The sample lists more than 250,000 distinct CDR3 sequences, 90% to 95% occurring once. Input material: CD4+ T cells from PBMCs. This clonotype was obtained from a human donor with multiple sclerosis. The chain is built from TRBV29-1 and TRBJ2-7; 9 bases map to TRBD1. CDR3 loop: CSVTGQGNEQYF. The CDR3 DNA follows: TGCAGCGTCACGGGACAGGGCAACGAGCAGTACTTC.